This TCR beta chain derives from a study of blood T cell repertoires in COVID-19. TCRdb's table, derived via immunoSEQ multiplex PCR, lists solely in-frame clones and lacks some. The sample lists hundreds of thousands of clones, around 87% seen once, with less than 15% in the top ten. The V and J ends lost 3 bases and 8 bases, in that order; junction bases with no gene match: 10. The CDR3 is 14 amino acids. Germline lookup yields CDR1 GTSNPN and CDR2 SVGIG (reference sequence). The material sequenced was PBMCs or T cells enriched from blood (not recorded which). The clonotype originates from a man aged 25 to 45 who had been exposed to COVID-19. V is TRBV30 and J is TRBJ1-2, with 9 bases identical to TRBD1. The CDR3 reads CAWSEQGALRGYTF. DNA of the CDR3: TGTGCCTGGAGCGAACAGGGGGCTCTTCGGGGCTACACCTTC.